Listed here are 3 T cell receptor beta chains from one sample, sequenced in a study of CD8+CD57+ T cells in acquired aplastic anemia. Only patients with CD8+CD57+ cell expansion on flow cytometry were chosen for sequencing. The template used for profiling TCR beta VDJ and CDR3 was genomic DNA. TCRdb re-called the reads with MiXCR, one entry per CDR3 protein. The data hold about 200,000 distinct CDR3 sequences, with roughly 50% observed a single time. The source material was sorted CD4+, CD8+, or CD8+CD57+ T cells (not recorded which) from PBMCs. The receptors stem from a human donor with aplastic anemia.

The J gene is TRBJ2-1, the V gene TRBV15, with 7 positions matching TRBD2. There are 16 residues in the CDR3. Trimming cost V 0 bases and J 5 bases; bases outside gene matches: 7. The germline gives CDR1 LNHNV, CDR2 YYDKDF (reference sequence). The CDR3 nucleotides read TGTGCCACCAGCAGAGATATGGGGGGGAGGCACAATGAGCAGTTCTTC. Residues: CATSRDMGGRHNEQFF.

Turning to this clonotype: One end of the junction varies from germline; a read error may be responsible. This rearrangement joins TRBV9 to TRBJ2-3, with 7 bases identical to TRBD1. The CDR3 sequence is 15 residues long. Germline CDR1 reads SGDLS; CDR2 reads YYNGEE. CDR3 residues: CASSLGTDNTDTQYF. As DNA, the CDR3 is TGTGCCAGCAGTCTCGGGACAGATAACACAGATACGCAGTACTTT.

As DNA, the CDR3 is TGCGCCAGCAGCCAAGGCGGTGGTCGGGGCAGCCCGTTGAGGGGCTACACCTTC. Its translation is CASSQGGGRGSPLRGYTF. V is TRBV4-1 and J is TRBJ1-2, with D maybe TRBD1 (5 bases). Trimming stripped 1 base from V and 8 bases from J, with 26 bases between. This CDR3 comprises 18 residues. CDR1 is MGHRA and CDR2 is YSYEKL in the germline V gene.